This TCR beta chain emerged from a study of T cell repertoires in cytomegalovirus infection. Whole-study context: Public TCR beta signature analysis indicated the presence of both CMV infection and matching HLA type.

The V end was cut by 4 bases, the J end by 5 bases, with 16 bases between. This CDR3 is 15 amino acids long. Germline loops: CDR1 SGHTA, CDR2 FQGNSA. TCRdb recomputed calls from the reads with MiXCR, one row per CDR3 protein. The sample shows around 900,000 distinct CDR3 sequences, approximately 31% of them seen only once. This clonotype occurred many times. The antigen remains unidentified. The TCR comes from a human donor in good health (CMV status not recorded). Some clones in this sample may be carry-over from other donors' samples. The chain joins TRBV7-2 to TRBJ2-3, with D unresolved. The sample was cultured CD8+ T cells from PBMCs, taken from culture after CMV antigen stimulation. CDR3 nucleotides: TGTGCCAGCAGCTCAGAGCGCAGGCCTAGAGATACGCAGTATTTT. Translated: CASSSERRPRDTQYF.